A single sample is the source of the 18 T cell receptor beta chains below, sequenced in a study of blood T cell repertoires in COVID-19. Data came from immunoSEQ multiplex PCR; TCRdb stores just in-frame clones and leaves some out. The sample includes approximately 140,000 clones, 80% to 85% of them seen just once. The sample consisted of peripheral blood. The source of these receptors is a human donor in a cohort sampled during active COVID-19.

The CDR3 bases are TGTGCCTGGAGTTCGACAGTTTATAGCAATCAGCCCCAGCATTTT. The encoded protein is CAWSSTVYSNQPQHF. The chain links TRBV30 to TRBJ1-5; TRBD1 is a possible D gene (5 bases). With 2 bases removed from V and 0 bases from J, the gap between germline ends came to 11 bases. Germline CDR1 and CDR2: GTSNPN and SVGIG (reference sequence). CDR3 length: 15 amino acids.

This chain uses TRBV27 with TRBJ2-1; tentative D call: TRBD1 (5 bases). Germline values: CDR1 MNHEY, CDR2 SMNVEV (reference sequence). The CDR3 loop spans 13 amino acids. V lost 4 bases and J lost 4, with 8 bases in between. For the CDR3, the DNA is TGTGCCAGCAGTTCCCGACAGTACAATGAGCAGTTCTTC. Its translation: CASSSRQYNEQFF.

Only a few counts were recorded for this clone. The genes are TRBV7-8 and TRBJ2-3; D possibly corresponds to TRBD1 (6 bases). V lost 1 base to trimming and J lost 3 bases, with 11 bases between them. The CDR3 is 15 amino acids. Germline CDR1 reads SGHVS; CDR2 reads FQNEAQ. The CDR3 reads CASSLGGRGTDTQYF. CDR3 coding DNA: TGTGCCAGCAGCTTAGGGGGTAGGGGGACAGATACGCAGTATTTT.

This clone was counted a single time. The rearrangement joins TRBV18 to TRBJ1-2; D call uncertain. CDR3 size: 14 residues. CDR1 is KGHSH and CDR2 is LQKENI in the germline V gene. Deletions cut 3 bases from V and 0 bases from J, with 8 bases between. This chain's CDR3 is CASSPNPANYGYTF. For the CDR3, the DNA is TGTGCCAGCTCACCCAACCCAGCTAACTATGGCTACACCTTC.

The rearrangement uses TRBV7-6 and TRBJ1-3; D is undetermined. CDR3 length: 16 residues. V lost 1 base to trimming and J lost 1 base, with 11 bases between them. Germline-derived CDR1 and CDR2 are SGHVS and FNYEAQ. CDR3 region: CASSLGLLESGNTIYF. CDR3 DNA sequence: TGTGCCAGCAGCTTAGGACTTCTCGAATCTGGAAACACCATATATTTT. The full variable domain, with the rest looked up from reference TRBV7-6 and TRBJ1-3, is GAGVSQSPRYKVTKRGQDVALRCDPISGHVSLYWYRQALGQGPEFLTYFNYEAQQDKSGLPNDRFSAERPEGSISTLTIQRTEQRDSAMYRCASSLGLLESGNTIYFGEGSWLTVV.

The genes are TRBV29-1 and TRBJ2-7; 8 bases are a match to TRBD1. Germline trimming cut 2 bases from V and 0 bases from J; bases unmatched to any gene: 6. Per the germline V gene, CDR1 is SQVTM and CDR2 is ANQGSEA. The CDR3 is 15 residues long. The CDR3 bases are TGCAGCGTTGAACGAGGGACAGGAAACTCCTACGAGCAGTACTTC. It encodes CSVERGTGNSYEQYF.

The chain carries TRBV14 and TRBJ2-7; perhaps TRBD2 as D (6 bases). The V end was cut by 4 bases, the J end by 3 bases, with 10 bases between. The CDR3 covers 13 residues. Germline V CDR1 and CDR2: SGHDN, FVKESK. CDR3 in DNA: TGTGCCAGCAGCCGGAGGGGATTCTACGAGCAGTACTTC. Translated, it gives CASSRRGFYEQYF.

This clone was seen only once. This chain joins TRBV28 and TRBJ1-1; a possible D gene is TRBD1 (6 bases). CDR3 length equals 14 residues. Trimming removed 5 bases at V and 3 bases at J, with 13 bases between. Germline values: CDR1 MDHEN, CDR2 SYDVKM. In DNA form, the CDR3 reads TGTGCCAGCAGTGCACAGGGCGGGTACACTGAAGCTTTCTTT. Its protein is CASSAQGGYTEAFF.

V is TRBV5-4 and J is TRBJ2-5; no clear D. With 4 bases removed from V and 3 bases from J, the gap between germline ends came to 19 bases. The germline gives CDR1 SGHNT, CDR2 YYREEE (reference sequence). CDR3 length: 16 amino acids. The CDR3 DNA follows: TGTGCCAGCAGCCGAACTGACACGCCAACCGAAGAGACCCAGTACTTC. This codes for CASSRTDTPTEETQYF.

The CDR3 bases are TGTGCCAGCAGCGATACCGGGACAGGAGCCGTAAAACTGTTTTTT. Residues: CASSDTGTGAVKLFF. The genes are TRBV7-2 and TRBJ1-4; 8 nucleotides align to TRBD1. J lost 10 bases, V lost 5 bases, and 12 bases had no gene match. The CDR3 loop spans 15 amino acids. Germline V gene data show CDR1 as SGHTA and CDR2 as FQGNSA.

This clone was counted once. The chain employs TRBV9 and TRBJ1-1, with 8 bases matching TRBD1. From germline, CDR1 is SGDLS and CDR2 YYNGEE. The CDR3 runs to 14 residues. V was clipped by 5 bases and J by 4 bases; unmatched bases: 7. The CDR3 sequence: CASRGGDRITEAFF. CDR3 in DNA: TGTGCCAGCAGGGGAGGGGACAGGATCACTGAAGCTTTCTTT.

The chain couples TRBV19 to TRBJ1-5, with TRBD1 matching 8 bases. In germline, CDR1 is LNHDA, CDR2 SQIVND (reference sequence). This CDR3 comprises 15 residues. Trimming removed 5 bases from V and 3 bases from J; junction bases left unmatched: 6. Here the CDR3 reads CASSPLTGDNQPQHF. The CDR3, as DNA: TGTGCCAGTAGTCCACTGACAGGGGACAATCAGCCCCAGCATTTT.

The J gene is TRBJ1-4, the V gene TRBV11-2; D remains unclear. This CDR3 has 13 amino acids. Germline lookup yields CDR1 SGHAT and CDR2 FQNNGV. V lost 3 bases, J lost 5 bases, and 7 bases lay in between. CDR3 DNA: TGTGCCAGCAGCTTTGCCACAAATGAAAAACTGTTTTTT. Protein: CASSFATNEKLFF.

This clone was observed once. The chain has TRBV28 and TRBJ1-2, with 11 bases aligning to TRBD1. V lost 3 bases to trimming and J lost 8 bases; unmatched junction nucleotides: 14. The CDR3 contains 17 residues. Germline CDR1 reads MDHEN; CDR2 reads SYDVKM. The CDR3 nucleotides read TGTGCCAGCAGTTTCGTTCCCTTCCGGGACAGGGGGAAAGGCTACACCTTC. This sequence encodes CASSFVPFRDRGKGYTF.

V usage is TRBV7-3 and J usage is TRBJ2-3, with 7 bases matching TRBD1. Germline values: CDR1 SGHTA, CDR2 FQGTGA. The CDR3 totals 14 residues. The V segment lost 6 bases and the J segment 6 bases; nucleotides outside the gene matches: 9. CDR3 loop: CASRFTGVGDTQYF. In DNA, the CDR3 is TGTGCCAGCAGATTCACAGGGGTCGGGGATACGCAGTATTTT.

The chain combines TRBV20-1 with TRBJ2-2; D is possibly TRBD2 (5 bases). The CDR3 extends over 14 amino acids. Germline V gives CDR1 DFQATT, CDR2 SNEGSKA (reference sequence). The germline V and J ends were trimmed by 3 bases and 4 bases, with 12 bases remaining between them. The CDR3 DNA reads as TGCAGTGCTAGTAATCCTAGCCCCACCGGGGAGCTGTTTTTT. This gives the protein CSASNPSPTGELFF.

The J gene is TRBJ2-1, the V gene TRBV3-1 (or the pseudogene TRBV3-2), with 10 nucleotides matching TRBD2. From germline, CDR1 is LGHDT and CDR2 YNNKEL (reference sequence). Trimming at V came to 8 bases and at J to 3 bases, leaving 7 bases not matched to a gene. The CDR3 contains 15 residues. The CDR3 nucleotides read TGTGCCAGCCAAACCGGGACTAGCGACTACAATGAGCAGTTCTTC. It codes for CASQTGTSDYNEQFF.

This chain joins TRBV4-1 and TRBJ2-1, with TRBD2 identical over 14 bases. The germline CDR1 and CDR2 sequences are MGHRA and YSYEKL. The CDR3 contains 16 residues. With V trimmed by 3 bases and J by 7 bases, 5 bases remained unmatched. CDR3 sequence (DNA): TGCGCCAGCAGCCAGGGGACTAGCGGGGGACGGAATGAGCAGTTCTTC. Translation: CASSQGTSGGRNEQFF.